This T cell receptor beta chain was documented in a study of cytomegalovirus exposure and HLA in healthy donors. General study points: The authors assumed roughly uniform sequencing depth across donors for presence/absence analyses.

PCR involved 60 Vbeta and 13 Jbeta primers. The repertoire was sequenced with immunoSEQ multiplex PCR; TCRdb's copy has only in-frame clones and lacks some. The profile shows 150,000 to 200,000 clones, roughly 78% of them singletons. V lost 1 base and J lost 2, with 11 bases in between. The germline V gene encodes CDR1 GTSNPN and CDR2 SVGIG (reference sequence). This CDR3 comprises 15 residues. In regard to this clone: Its antigen remains unknown.

This sequence joins TRBV30 and TRBJ1-4; tentative D call: TRBD1 (5 bases). The sequenced sample consisted of PBMCs. This TCR was sampled from a man between 40 and 49 years old in good health and CMV-seropositive. The CDR3 DNA sequence: TGTGCCTGGAGTGGGATGCGGGGGACTAATGAAAAACTGTTTTTT. Amino acid sequence: CAWSGMRGTNEKLFF.